This record covers a single TCR beta chain. The antigen remains unidentified. The CDR3 extends over 20 amino acids. In germline, CDR1 is LGHDT, CDR2 YNNKEL (reference sequence). Trimming at V came to 0 bases and at J to 9 bases, leaving 21 bases not matched to a gene. The entry originates in a study of CD8 T cells in ankylosing spondylitis. Whole-study results and caveats: The disease-linked clones had a CD8+ phenotype and low blood frequencies. Earlier work had already found some motif variants in reactive arthritis synovial fluid and blood. Characteristic of ankylosing spondylitis blood, it appeared, was a TCR beta motif comprising several highly homologous variants. Reportedly, disease-linked clones are significantly enriched in ankylosing spondylitis patients' matched synovial fluid.

MiXCR was run by TCRdb on the 5' RACE reads, yielding one entry per CDR3 protein. Among 350,000 or so distinct CDR3 sequences listed, roughly 11% were seen once. Sequencing input: blood, either unsorted or a sorted T cell fraction (not recorded which). This TCR was recovered from a female donor with ankylosing spondylitis or in good health (not recorded which). V gene TRBV3-1 combines with J gene TRBJ2-4; 9 nucleotides line up with TRBD2. As DNA, the CDR3 is TGTGCCAGCAGCCAAGACGTCGGTAGCGGGGGCCTCCCGGCCCGTGGCATTCAGTACTTC. This codes for CASSQDVGSGGLPARGIQYF.